The clone carrying this T cell receptor (beta chain) occurred once. Antigen: not known. This CDR3 comprises 9 residues. Germline V gene lookup returns CDR1 SEHNR and CDR2 FQNEAQ (reference sequence). V shed 11 bases and J shed 5 bases, with 6 bases lying between them. This record belongs to a study of cytomegalovirus exposure and HLA in healthy donors. Both 60 Vbeta primers and 13 Jbeta primers went into the PCR. Libraries were prepared by immunoSEQ multiplex PCR; TCRdb keeps only in-frame clonotypes and omits some of them. The data show 100,000 to 150,000 clones, with around 79% seen just once and around 2.1% held by the top ten. Overall study results and limits: Differences between HLA loci emerged in a later analysis of TCR association rates, with DRB1 most and HLA-C fewest. In an earlier analysis, productive rearrangement rates for most beta V segments clustered near 87% or 30%. Links to common viral pathogens appeared, in a later analysis, for several of the most significant clusters. HLA restriction was apparent for most CMV-associated TCR beta chains in a later analysis.

This chain connects TRBV7-9 to TRBJ2-5; no clear D gene. Sequencing used PBMCs. The source is a woman aged 40 to 50 in good health and CMV-seropositive. The CDR3 sequence: CAPGETQYF. In nucleotides, the CDR3 is TGTGCCCCCGGGGAGACCCAGTACTTC.